The 8 T cell receptor beta chains below come from one sample, sequenced in a study of cytomegalovirus exposure and HLA in healthy donors. PCR primers comprised 60 Vbeta and 13 Jbeta primers. Profiling relied on immunoSEQ multiplex PCR, and the TCRdb table lists in-frame clones only, not all of them. The table records roughly 120,000 clones, approximately 80% of them present only once. Sequenced input: PBMCs. The origin of the receptors is a woman aged 25 to 39 in good health and CMV-seronegative.

The CDR3: CASSGTSGRFYNEQFF. CDR3 DNA sequence: TGTGCCAGCTCAGGGACTAGCGGGAGGTTCTACAATGAGCAGTTCTTC. The rearrangement joins TRBV2 to TRBJ2-1, with TRBD2 matching 15 bases. There are 16 residues in the CDR3. The J segment lost 3 bases and the V segment lost 8 bases, leaving 5 bases of the junction unmatched. CDR1 SNHLY and CDR2 FYNNEI come from the germline V gene.

The rearrangement joins TRBV6-5 to TRBJ2-2, with D tentatively TRBD2 (5 bases). Germline V gene lookup returns CDR1 MNHEY and CDR2 SVGAGI. The V end was cut by 0 bases, the J end by 6 bases, with 11 bases between. The CDR3 has 15 residues. CDR3 sequence: CASSYSTDSSGELFF. The CDR3 bases are TGTGCCAGCAGTTACTCAACGGACTCTTCCGGGGAGCTGTTTTTT.

This clone was recorded once. The V gene is TRBV7-2, the J gene TRBJ2-6, with 7 bases fitting TRBD2. Losses at the gene ends were 1 base for V and 1 base for J; bases not matched to a gene: 10. The CDR3 covers 19 residues. Looked up from germline, CDR1 is SGHTA and CDR2 is FQGNSA. The CDR3 DNA is TGTGCCAGCAGCTTAGTGGGGGGGGGTCTCTTATCTGGGGCCAACGTCCTGACTTTC. Translating gives CASSLVGGGLLSGANVLTF.

The J gene is TRBJ1-3, the V gene TRBV19; D ambiguous. This CDR3 has 14 amino acids. The V gene's germline CDR1 is LNHDA and CDR2 SQIVND (reference sequence). V lost 4 bases, J lost 0 bases, and 7 bases lay in between. The CDR3 sequence is CASSTRSSGNTIYF. DNA of the CDR3: TGTGCCAGTAGTACCCGGAGCTCTGGAAACACCATATATTTT.

The rearrangement links TRBV2 to TRBJ2-1; the match to TRBD2 covers 12 bases. The CDR3 is 15 residues long. The trim removed 7 bases at V and 4 bases at J, leaving 5 bases unmatched. CDR1 is SNHLY and CDR2 is FYNNEI in the germline V gene. The CDR3 is CASNRLAGEYNEQFF. As DNA, the CDR3 is TGTGCCAGCAACCGACTAGCGGGAGAGTACAATGAGCAGTTCTTC. The full variable domain, rest sourced from reference TRBV2 and TRBJ2-1, is EPEVTQTPSHQVTQMGQEVILRCVPISNHLYFYWYRQILGQKVEFLVSFYNNEISEKSEIFDDQFSVERPDGSNFTLKIRSTKLEDSAMYFCASNRLAGEYNEQFFGPGTRLTVL.

V and J are TRBV28 and TRBJ2-3, with TRBD2 matching 11 bases. The CDR3 has 20 residues. The germline V gene has CDR1 MDHEN and CDR2 SYDVKM. Trimming at V came to 4 bases and at J to 2 bases, leaving 17 bases not matched to a gene. CDR3 coding DNA: TGTGCCAGCAGTTCCAGGACAGCCGGGACTAGCGGAGAATCCACAGATACGCAGTATTTT. Its translation is CASSSRTAGTSGESTDTQYF.

The chain joins TRBV7-8 to TRBJ2-1; perhaps TRBD2 as D (5 bases). The CDR3 loop spans 13 amino acids. CDR1 and CDR2 from the germline V gene are SGHVS and FQNEAQ. V dropped 4 bases and J dropped 5 bases, with 9 bases sitting between them. Written as DNA, the CDR3 is TGTGCCAGCAGCTATGGACTTCACAATGAGCAGTTCTTC. The encoded protein is CASSYGLHNEQFF.

The V gene is TRBV15, the J gene TRBJ1-4; D remains ambiguous. The germline V gene encodes CDR1 LNHNV and CDR2 YYDKDF (reference sequence). V was pared by 3 bases and J by 5 bases, with 7 bases between. The CDR3 length is 13 residues. The CDR3 loop is CATSRGINEKLFF. CDR3 sequence (DNA): TGTGCCACCAGCAGGGGCATAAATGAAAAACTGTTTTTT.